This T cell receptor beta chain appears in the sequencing data of a study of T cell responses to AZD1222 COVID-19 vaccine. Points from the study as a whole: Regions 160-218 and 743-854 held dominance among vaccine-associated CD4 TCRs, which spanned spike.

Produced via immunoSEQ multiplex PCR; TCRdb's table is partial and in-frame only. Among 130,000 or so clones listed, more than 75% were seen once. Concerning this clone: Its antigen is as yet unknown.

In germline, CDR1 is SNHLY, CDR2 FYNNEI. This CDR3 is built from 17 residues. V lost 4 bases to trimming and J lost 1 base, with 17 bases between them. The origin of this receptor is an adult in good health. J is TRBJ1-5 and V is TRBV2; possibly TRBD1 for D (6 bases). The material was peripheral blood, obtained on day 0 of AZD1222 vaccination. The CDR3 sequence is CASSAPLWGASNQPQHF. The CDR3 nucleotides read TGTGCCAGCAGTGCACCCCTTTGGGGGGCCAGCAATCAGCCCCAGCATTTT. Using reference TRBV2 and TRBJ1-5 for the parts outside the CDR3, the full variable domain is EPEVTQTPSHQVTQMGQEVILRCVPISNHLYFYWYRQILGQKVEFLVSFYNNEISEKSEIFDDQFSVERPDGSNFTLKIRSTKLEDSAMYFCASSAPLWGASNQPQHFGDGTRLSIL.